This is a list of T cell receptor beta chains from one sample in a study of beta chain features in type 1 diabetes. Assay: immunoSEQ multiplex PCR; the TCRdb copy retains only in-frame clones and omits some. The data hold around 180,000 clones, with approximately 8.1% observed a single time. Material: central memory CD4+ T cells from blood. Receptors were obtained from a woman aged 40-49 years with type 1 diabetes. The CDR3 runs from the conserved cysteine through the conserved F or W. A D gene is named only where the DNA matches it firmly. Size is stated for part of the rows, as once, few or many counts, or as a class when the clone is expanded.

TRBJ1-5 | TRBV4-2 | - | few | CASSQDLGAGQPQHF | TGTGCCAGCAGCCAAGATCTGGGGGCAGGGCAGCCCCAGCATTTT
TRBJ2-7 | TRBV29-1 | - | - | CSVEFGDYEQYF | TGCAGCGTTGAGTTTGGCGACTACGAGCAGTACTTC
TRBJ1-1 | TRBV29-1 | - | few | CSAEGEREAFF | TGCAGCGCCGAAGGAGAAAGGGAAGCTTTCTTT
TRBJ2-7 | TRBV9 | TRBD1 | many | CASSETGFTYEQYF | TGTGCCAGCAGCGAGACAGGGTTTACCTACGAGCAGTACTTC
TRBJ2-1 | TRBV19 | - | - | CASSQQYNEQFF | TGTGCCAGTAGTCAACAATACAATGAGCAGTTCTTC
TRBJ1-2 | TRBV9 | TRBD1 | - | CASSVQPTGGRGYGYTF | TGTGCCAGCAGCGTTCAACCCACAGGGGGCAGGGGCTATGGCTACACCTTC
TRBJ1-2 | TRBV7-9 | TRBD1 | many | CASTLTGAGTLRYTF | TGTGCCAGCACCCTTACAGGGGCAGGGACTCTCCGCTACACCTTC
TRBJ1-1 | TRBV2 | - | - | CASSLPGYTEAFF | TGTGCCAGCAGTTTACCAGGGTACACTGAAGCTTTCTTT
TRBJ2-2 | TRBV9 | TRBD1 | few | CASSTGQGASNTGELFF | TGTGCCAGCAGCACGGGACAGGGGGCTTCGAACACCGGGGAGCTGTTTTTT
TRBJ1-2 | TRBV5-1 | TRBD1 | few | CASSPRQTGGYGYTF | TGCGCCAGCAGCCCACGCCAGACAGGGGGCTATGGCTACACCTTC
TRBJ1-1 | TRBV15 | - | few | CATSRPREGTEAFF | TGTGCCACCAGCAGACCCCGAGAGGGCACTGAAGCTTTCTTT
TRBJ2-2 | TRBV7-3 | TRBD1 | few | CASSPRGTGVLGGELFF | TGTGCCAGCAGCCCCAGAGGGACAGGGGTTCTAGGCGGGGAGCTGTTTTTT
TRBJ2-2 | TRBV28 | - | few | CASSSLQGPSTDTGELFF | TGTGCCAGCAGTTCCCTCCAGGGTCCAAGCACGGACACCGGGGAGCTGTTTTTT
TRBJ1-2 | TRBV5-1 | TRBD1 | few | CASSLDRAWEGYTF | TGCGCCAGCAGCCTTGACAGGGCTTGGGAAGGCTACACCTTC
TRBJ1-3 | TRBV6-5 | - | - | CASSYTQDSRNTIYF | TGTGCCAGCAGTTACACCCAAGACAGCAGAAACACCATATATTTT
TRBJ2-7 | TRBV7-2 | TRBD1 | - | CASSRPGQGYEQYF | TGTGCCAGCAGCCGCCCGGGACAGGGCTACGAGCAGTACTTC
TRBJ2-1 | TRBV11-3 | TRBD1 | - | CASSYGQGANIEQFF | TGTGCCAGCAGCTACGGACAGGGGGCAAATATAGAGCAGTTCTTC